This paragraph reports one T cell receptor beta chain. This CDR3 is built from 18 residues. V dropped 3 bases and J dropped 0 bases, with 21 bases sitting between them. CDR1 is SEHNR and CDR2 is FQNEAQ in the germline V gene (reference sequence). Amplification used 60 Vbeta primers and 13 Jbeta primers. Sequenced by immunoSEQ multiplex PCR; TCRdb stores in-frame clones only, minus some. There are about 200,000 clones in the sample; under 85% occur only once, and roughly 1.5% lies in the top ten. This sample was taken from a study of cytomegalovirus exposure and HLA in healthy donors. Sequenced: PBMCs. The rearrangement links TRBV7-9 to TRBJ2-7; TRBD2 might be the D (6 bases). This TCR derives from a man aged 45-60 years in good health and CMV-seronegative. Here the CDR3 DNA reads TGTGCCAGCAGCTTCCCTTCGCGGTCGTTGGGAGGCTCCTACGAGCAGTACTTC. This sequence encodes CASSFPSRSLGGSYEQYF.